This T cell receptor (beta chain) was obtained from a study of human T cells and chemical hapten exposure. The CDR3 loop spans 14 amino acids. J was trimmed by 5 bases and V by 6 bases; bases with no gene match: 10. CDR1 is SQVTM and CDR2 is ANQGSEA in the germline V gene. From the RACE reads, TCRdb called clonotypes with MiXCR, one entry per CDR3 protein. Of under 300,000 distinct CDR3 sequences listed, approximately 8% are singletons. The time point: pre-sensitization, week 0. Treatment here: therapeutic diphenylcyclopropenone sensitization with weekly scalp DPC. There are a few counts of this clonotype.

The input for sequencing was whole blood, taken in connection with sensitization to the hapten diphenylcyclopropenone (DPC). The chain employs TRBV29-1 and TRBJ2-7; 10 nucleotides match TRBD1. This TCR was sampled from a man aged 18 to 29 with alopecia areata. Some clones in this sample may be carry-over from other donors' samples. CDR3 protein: CSVEGGQGFHEQYF. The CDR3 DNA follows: TGCAGCGTCGAGGGGGGACAGGGGTTCCACGAGCAGTACTTC.